This T cell receptor (beta chain) was sequenced in a study of shared clonotypes between healthy human individuals. Findings and limits, study-wide: Researchers sampled blood only, noting tissue repertoires likely differ.

The ends were cut back, 4 bases at V and 5 bases at J, with 8 bases in the middle. The CDR3 sequence is 12 residues long. Germline V gene lookup returns CDR1 SGHTA and CDR2 FQGNSA. This table comes from immunoSEQ multiplex PCR, and its TCRdb copy is limited to in-frame clones, with some not included. The table records 2,500,000 or so clones, 93% of them present only once. In regard to this clone: Its antigen is still unknown.

The receptor's source is a man between 18 and 29 years old in good health. Some clones in this sample may be carry-over from other donors' samples. The chain links TRBV7-2 to TRBJ2-5, with D unclear. Sequencing was carried out using naive CD4+ T cells from PBMCs. Subset reported: CD45RA+ positively selected. The CDR3 sequence is CASSYHTETQYF. The DNA for the CDR3 is TGTGCCAGCAGCTACCATACGGAGACCCAGTACTTC.